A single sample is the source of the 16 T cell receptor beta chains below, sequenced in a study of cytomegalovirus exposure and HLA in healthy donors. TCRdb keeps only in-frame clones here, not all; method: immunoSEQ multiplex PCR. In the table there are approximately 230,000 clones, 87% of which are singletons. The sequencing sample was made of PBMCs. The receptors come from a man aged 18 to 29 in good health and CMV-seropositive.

In DNA form, the CDR3 reads TGTGCCAGCAGCTTCAGCAGGGGGTTGGGCTCCTACAATGAGCAGTTCTTC. Amino acid sequence: CASSFSRGLGSYNEQFF. The J gene is TRBJ2-1, the V gene TRBV7-8, with 7 positions matching TRBD1. CDR3 length: 17 amino acids. Germline V CDR1 and CDR2: SGHVS, FQNEAQ. With V trimmed by 3 bases and J by 0 bases, 8 bases remained unmatched.

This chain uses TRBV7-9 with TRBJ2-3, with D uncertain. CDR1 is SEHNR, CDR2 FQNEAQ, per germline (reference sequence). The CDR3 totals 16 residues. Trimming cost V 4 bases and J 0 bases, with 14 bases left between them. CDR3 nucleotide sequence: TGTGCCAGCAGCTCGAGTCGGGCCGCTAGCACAGATACGCAGTATTTT. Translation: CASSSSRAASTDTQYF.

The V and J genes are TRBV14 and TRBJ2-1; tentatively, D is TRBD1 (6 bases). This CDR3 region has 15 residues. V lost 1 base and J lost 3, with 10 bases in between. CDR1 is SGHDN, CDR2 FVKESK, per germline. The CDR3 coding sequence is TGTGCCAGCAGCCAAGGGGGGACATTCTACAATGAGCAGTTCTTC. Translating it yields CASSQGGTFYNEQFF.

The CDR3: CASSLAGAGELFF. The CDR3 coding sequence is TGTGCCAGCAGCTTAGCGGGGGCCGGGGAGCTGTTTTTT. The chain employs TRBV7-6 and TRBJ2-2; either TRBD1 or TRBD2 may supply D (5 bases each). V was trimmed by 0 bases and J by 6 bases, leaving 5 bases between them. Germline CDR1 SGHVS, CDR2 FNYEAQ. The CDR3 consists of 13 residues.

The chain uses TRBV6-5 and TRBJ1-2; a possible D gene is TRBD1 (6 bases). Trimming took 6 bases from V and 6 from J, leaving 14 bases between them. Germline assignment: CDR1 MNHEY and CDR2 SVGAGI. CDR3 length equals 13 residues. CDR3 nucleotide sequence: TGTGCCAGCAGCGACAGGTATAGGGATGGCTACACCTTC. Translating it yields CASSDRYRDGYTF.

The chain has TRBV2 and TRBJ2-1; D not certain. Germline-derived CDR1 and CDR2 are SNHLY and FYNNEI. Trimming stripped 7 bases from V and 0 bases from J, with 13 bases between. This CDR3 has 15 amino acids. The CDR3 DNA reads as TGTGCCAGCAAGCCCCTAGAGAGCTCCTACAATGAGCAGTTCTTC. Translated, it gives CASKPLESSYNEQFF.

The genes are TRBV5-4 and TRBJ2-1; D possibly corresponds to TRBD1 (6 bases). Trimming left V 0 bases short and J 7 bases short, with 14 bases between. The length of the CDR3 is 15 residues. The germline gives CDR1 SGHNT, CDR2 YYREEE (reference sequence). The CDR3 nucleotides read TGTGCCAGCAGCTTGGCGGCAGGGGTACGGAATGAGCAGTTCTTC. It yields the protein CASSLAAGVRNEQFF.

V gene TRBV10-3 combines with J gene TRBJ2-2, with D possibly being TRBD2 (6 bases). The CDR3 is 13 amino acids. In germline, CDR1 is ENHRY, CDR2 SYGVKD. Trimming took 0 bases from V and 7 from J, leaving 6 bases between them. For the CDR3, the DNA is TGTGCCATCAGTGAGTCGACTAGCGGGGAGCTGTTTTTT. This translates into CAISESTSGELFF.

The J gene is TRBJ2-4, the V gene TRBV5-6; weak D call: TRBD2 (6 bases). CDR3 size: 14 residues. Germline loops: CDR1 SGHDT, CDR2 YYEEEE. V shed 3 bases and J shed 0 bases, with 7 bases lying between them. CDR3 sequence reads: CASSWGEAKNIQYF. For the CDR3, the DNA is TGTGCCAGCAGCTGGGGGGAAGCCAAAAACATTCAGTACTTC.

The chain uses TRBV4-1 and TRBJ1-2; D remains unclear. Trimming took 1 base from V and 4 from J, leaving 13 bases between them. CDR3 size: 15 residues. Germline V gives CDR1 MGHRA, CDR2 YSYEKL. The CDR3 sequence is CASSQGGPDPYGYTF. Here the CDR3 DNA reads TGCGCCAGCAGCCAAGGTGGGCCAGACCCCTATGGCTACACCTTC.

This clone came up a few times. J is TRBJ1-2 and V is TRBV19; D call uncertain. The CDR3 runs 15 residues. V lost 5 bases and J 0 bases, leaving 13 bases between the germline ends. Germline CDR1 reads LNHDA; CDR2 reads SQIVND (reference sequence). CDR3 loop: CASSVHQRTNYGYTF. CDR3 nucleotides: TGTGCCAGTAGTGTCCACCAAAGGACTAACTATGGCTACACCTTC.

The CDR3 nucleotides are TGTGCCAGTAGGGGACAGGGAGTCGGGGAGCTGTTTTTT. This encodes CASRGQGVGELFF. The rearrangement uses TRBV19 and TRBJ2-2; 9 bases line up with TRBD1. After removal of 6 bases from V and 7 bases from J, the junction contained 3 bases not matched to a gene. This CDR3 comprises 13 residues. Germline-derived CDR1 and CDR2 are LNHDA and SQIVND (reference sequence).

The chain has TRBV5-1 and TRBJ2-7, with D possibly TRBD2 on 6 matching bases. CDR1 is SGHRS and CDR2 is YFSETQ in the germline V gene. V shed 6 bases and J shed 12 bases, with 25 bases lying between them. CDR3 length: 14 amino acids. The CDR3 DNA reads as TGCGCCAGCACCCAATCCGGGACTTCTCAAGGTCTGTACTTC. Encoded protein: CASTQSGTSQGLYF. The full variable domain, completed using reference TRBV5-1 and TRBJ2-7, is KAGVTQTPRYLIKTRGQQVTLSCSPISGHRSVSWYQQTPGQGLQFLFEYFSETQRNKGNFPGRFSGRQFSNSRSEMNVSTLELGDSALYLCASTQSGTSQGLYFGPGTRLTVT.

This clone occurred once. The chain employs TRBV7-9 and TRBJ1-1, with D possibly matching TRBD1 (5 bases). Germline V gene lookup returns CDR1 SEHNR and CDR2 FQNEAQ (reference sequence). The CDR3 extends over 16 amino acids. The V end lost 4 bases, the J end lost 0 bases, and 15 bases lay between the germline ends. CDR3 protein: CASSSRGFEVNTEAFF. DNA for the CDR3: TGTGCCAGCAGCTCGCGGGGGTTTGAGGTGAACACTGAAGCTTTCTTT.

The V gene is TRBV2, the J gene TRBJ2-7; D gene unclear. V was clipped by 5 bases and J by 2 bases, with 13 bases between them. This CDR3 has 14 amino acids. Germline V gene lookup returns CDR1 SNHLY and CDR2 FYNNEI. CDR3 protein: CASSYREGTYEQYF. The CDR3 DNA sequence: TGTGCCAGCAGTTACCGTGAAGGGACCTACGAGCAGTACTTC.

CDR3 protein: CASSFPFQGSGANVLTF. CDR3 nucleotides: TGTGCCAGTAGTTTTCCGTTCCAGGGATCAGGGGCCAACGTCCTGACTTTC. The chain joins TRBV19 to TRBJ2-6; a possible D gene is TRBD1 (5 bases). Trimming took 5 bases from V and 4 from J, leaving 18 bases between them. Per the germline V gene, CDR1 is LNHDA and CDR2 is SQIVND (reference sequence). The CDR3 consists of 17 residues.